These T cell receptor beta chains were read from a single sample in a study of blood T cell repertoires in COVID-19. Sequenced by immunoSEQ multiplex PCR; TCRdb stores in-frame clones only, minus some. The data contain about 480,000 clones, about 91% of them singletons. The source material was peripheral blood. The receptors were sampled from a woman between 45 and 60 years old with COVID-19, enrolled during active disease. Each CDR3 is given with its conserved first and last residue.

TRBJ1-1 TRBV3-1/TRBV3-2 CASLREGNTEAFF
TRBJ2-3 TRBV2 CATPVGDRGPDTQYF
TRBJ1-1 TRBV29-1 CSAGTGGQGRTEAFF
TRBJ1-1 TRBV12-5 CASAEGNTEAFF
TRBJ2-3 TRBV7-2 CASRLAGGADTQYF
TRBJ1-1 TRBV19 CASKGTGAFGTEAFF
TRBJ2-2 TRBV30 CACKRVNTNTGELFF
TRBJ2-2 TRBV25-1 CASSYRDSLSGELFF
TRBJ2-3 TRBV5-5 CASSLYAGPTDTQYF
TRBJ1-1 TRBV7-7 CASHLREGVANTEAFF
TRBJ2-5 TRBV5-1 CASSLDRTGETQYF
TRBJ1-2 TRBV6-6 CASTTRQVGSYTF
TRBJ2-1 TRBV4-2 CASSQDGAGGPYNEQFF
TRBJ1-3 TRBV7-9 CASSPPGGRGNTIYF
TRBJ2-3 TRBV4-2 CASSQDRGLLYF
TRBJ1-2 TRBV6-5 CASSTRAPAIYGYTF